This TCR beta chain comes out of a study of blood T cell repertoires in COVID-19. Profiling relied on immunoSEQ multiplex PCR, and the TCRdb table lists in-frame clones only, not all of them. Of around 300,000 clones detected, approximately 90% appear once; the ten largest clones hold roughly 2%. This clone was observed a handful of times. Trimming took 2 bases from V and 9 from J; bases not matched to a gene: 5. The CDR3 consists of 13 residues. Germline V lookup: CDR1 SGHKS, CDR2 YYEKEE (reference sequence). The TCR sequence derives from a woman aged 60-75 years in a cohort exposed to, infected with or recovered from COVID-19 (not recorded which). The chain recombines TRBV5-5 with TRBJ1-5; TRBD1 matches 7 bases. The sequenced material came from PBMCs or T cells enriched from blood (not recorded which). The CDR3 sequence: CASSFTGEGPQHF. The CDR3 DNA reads TGTGCCAGCAGCTTCACAGGGGAAGGGCCCCAGCATTTT.